The clone carrying this T cell receptor (beta chain) was seen at least ten times. Its matching antigen is unknown. The sample originates from a study of regulatory T cells in long-lasting Graves disease. Library construction for TCR beta used iRepertoire HTBI primers and Arm-PCR of CDR3 regions. TCRdb reanalysed the multiplex PCR reads using MiXCR and keeps one entry per CDR3 protein. The table shows a few hundred thousand distinct CDR3 sequences, with just over 20% occurring only once. The CDR3 contains 16 residues. With V trimmed by 4 bases and J by 8 bases, 10 bases remained unmatched. Germline V gives CDR1 WNHNN, CDR2 SYGVQD (reference sequence). Study-wide results and limits: Investigators studied peripheral blood only, not thyroid tissue. Persistent Graves' patients showed less TCR diversity than newly diagnosed patients showed. New patients shared about 910 public clonotypes, and persistent patients shared more, with about 2,500.

Regarding time point: newly diagnosed GD, antithyroid drugs for less than 3 months. PBMC RNA was the source of the TCR library. Sequencing used peripheral blood mononuclear cells (PBMCs), obtained at new diagnosis, from a patient treated with antithyroid drugs. The chain is built from TRBV10-1 and TRBJ2-1, with TRBD2 matching over 11 bases. The receptor was derived from a female donor with Graves disease. The CDR3 nucleotides are TGCGCCAGCAGTGGTCGGGGTAGCGGGGGGGTTGATGAGCAGTTCTTC. Its protein is CASSGRGSGGVDEQFF.